The clone carrying this T cell receptor (beta chain) was recorded only once. The data originate from a study of OX40 agonist ivuxolimab in advanced cancers. Study-wide background: Those enrolled were roughly 85% male, with a mean age of about 66 years and ages from 23 to 79.

Assay used: immunoSEQ multiplex PCR; TCRdb lists only in-frame clones, some missing. Of around 35,000 clones listed, around 80% are singletons. Germline CDR1 is SGHTS and CDR2 is YDEGEE. Trimming took 4 bases from V and 7 from J; bases not matched to a gene: 16. This CDR3 has 16 amino acids. The source of this sequence is an adult with an advanced solid tumor such as melanoma, head and neck, liver or kidney cancer. The chain combines TRBV5-8 with TRBJ2-7; 8 nucleotides line up with TRBD1. The specimen was CD4+ or CD8+ T cells sorted from blood, collected in a trial of the OX40 agonist ivuxolimab. The CDR3 sequence is CASSPGKRQGKEEQYF. The CDR3 DNA reads TGTGCCAGCAGCCCCGGTAAGAGACAGGGGAAAGAGGAGCAGTACTTC.